This TCR beta chain was captured in a study of blood T cell repertoires in COVID-19. CDR1 is SGHTA, CDR2 FQGTGA, per germline. The V end was cut by 1 base, the J end by 6 bases, with 10 bases between. The CDR3 extends over 13 amino acids. Clones were sequenced by immunoSEQ multiplex PCR, and TCRdb holds only the in-frame ones, with some missing. The table lists 130,000 to 150,000 clones, around 81% of them singletons. Input material: peripheral blood. V is TRBV7-3 and J is TRBJ2-7; D gene ambiguous. The receptor comes from a human donor in a cohort sampled during active COVID-19. The CDR3 protein is CASSLNIVTEQYF. The CDR3 nucleotides read TGTGCCAGCAGCTTAAACATTGTTACCGAGCAGTACTTC.